These T cell receptor beta chains were read from a single sample in a study of control samples from healthy donors and cancer patients. Repertoires were generated with immunoSEQ multiplex PCR, while TCRdb's copy carries only in-frame clones and drops some. The sample records roughly 150,000 clones, 93% being singletons. The sequenced sample was blood. These receptors were taken from a man aged 50 to 60 in good health. CDR3s include the opening cysteine and the closing phenylalanine or tryptophan. Each record gives: D gene, V gene, J gene, clone size, CDR3 DNA, CDR3 protein. D genes are given only for firm matches. Not all rows give a size; the values are once, few, many and, for expanded clones, a class.

d_gene: TRBD1; v_gene: TRBV5-1; j_gene: TRBJ2-1; abundance: NA; CDR3nt: TGCGCCAGCAGCTTTACAGGGGGGCAGGAGCAGTTCTTC; CDR3aa: CASSFTGGQEQFF
d_gene: TRBD2; v_gene: TRBV10-3; j_gene: TRBJ2-7; abundance: once; CDR3nt: TGTGCCATCAGTGAGTCGCTGTCGGGAGGCCTGAGCGAGCAGTACTTC; CDR3aa: CAISESLSGGLSEQYF
d_gene: TRBD1; v_gene: TRBV28; j_gene: TRBJ1-5; abundance: NA; CDR3nt: TGTGCCAGCAGCTCCGGACAGGGGAGGAACCAGCCCCAGCATTTT; CDR3aa: CASSSGQGRNQPQHF
d_gene: NA; v_gene: TRBV10-3; j_gene: TRBJ1-5; abundance: NA; CDR3nt: TGTGCCATCAGTGATGATAGACAGTCATCGCAGCCCCAGCATTTT; CDR3aa: CAISDDRQSSQPQHF
d_gene: TRBD2; v_gene: TRBV6-2/TRBV6-3; j_gene: TRBJ2-1; abundance: NA; CDR3nt: TGTGCCAGCAGTACGACTAGCGGGAGGGCGCAGTTCTTC; CDR3aa: CASSTTSGRAQFF
d_gene: TRBD1; v_gene: TRBV3-1/TRBV3-2; j_gene: TRBJ2-7; abundance: NA; CDR3nt: TGTGCCAGCAGCCCCTCAGGGGGCAGTGGGTACGAGCAGTACTTC; CDR3aa: CASSPSGGSGYEQYF
d_gene: NA; v_gene: TRBV28; j_gene: TRBJ2-1; abundance: NA; CDR3nt: TGTGCCAGCAGTTTAGGCGGGGCAGGGTACAATGAGCAGTTCTTC; CDR3aa: CASSLGGAGYNEQFF
d_gene: NA; v_gene: TRBV5-8; j_gene: TRBJ1-5; abundance: NA; CDR3nt: TGTGCCAGCCGCGGGAGGGGCCCCGAGGGCCAGCCCCAGCATTTT; CDR3aa: CASRGRGPEGQPQHF
d_gene: NA; v_gene: TRBV5-1; j_gene: TRBJ1-2; abundance: NA; CDR3nt: TGCGCCAGCAGTCAGGACAGAAACTATGGCTACACCTTC; CDR3aa: CASSQDRNYGYTF
d_gene: NA; v_gene: TRBV30; j_gene: TRBJ2-1; abundance: NA; CDR3nt: TGTGCCTGGAGTGCCCTAGCGTCCTCCTACAATGAGCAGTTCTTC; CDR3aa: CAWSALASSYNEQFF
d_gene: NA; v_gene: TRBV10-1; j_gene: TRBJ2-5; abundance: NA; CDR3nt: TGCGCCAGCAGTGAAACTATACAACCCCAAGAGACCCAGTACTTC; CDR3aa: CASSETIQPQETQYF
d_gene: TRBD1; v_gene: TRBV5-4; j_gene: TRBJ1-2; abundance: NA; CDR3nt: TGTGCCAGCAGCTACGGACAGGGGTCTAACTATGGCTACACCTTC; CDR3aa: CASSYGQGSNYGYTF
d_gene: NA; v_gene: TRBV18; j_gene: TRBJ2-1; abundance: NA; CDR3nt: TGTGCCAGCGAGGGAGGAGGGAATGAGCAGTTCTTC; CDR3aa: CASEGGGNEQFF
d_gene: TRBD1; v_gene: TRBV19; j_gene: TRBJ2-1; abundance: NA; CDR3nt: TGTGCCAGTAGTATACAGGGGGCGTTGGATGAGCAGTTCTTC; CDR3aa: CASSIQGALDEQFF
d_gene: NA; v_gene: TRBV4-2; j_gene: TRBJ1-2; abundance: NA; CDR3nt: TGTGCCAGCAGCCAAGTTGGAGGGCAGGGCAGAGGCTACACCTTC; CDR3aa: CASSQVGGQGRGYTF
d_gene: NA; v_gene: TRBV6-2/TRBV6-3; j_gene: TRBJ2-7; abundance: NA; CDR3nt: TGTGCCAGCAGTTACCCGCAGGCGAGCTCCTACGAGCAGTACTTC; CDR3aa: CASSYPQASSYEQYF
d_gene: NA; v_gene: TRBV28; j_gene: TRBJ2-1; abundance: NA; CDR3nt: TGTGCCAGCAGCTTAAACTTAGATGAGCCGGGGTATATACGGAATGAGCAGTTCTTC; CDR3aa: CASSLNLDEPGYIRNEQFF
d_gene: NA; v_gene: TRBV3-1/TRBV3-2; j_gene: TRBJ1-1; abundance: NA; CDR3nt: TGTGCCAGCAGCCAAGATTCATCGAACACTGAAGCTTTCTTT; CDR3aa: CASSQDSSNTEAFF
d_gene: TRBD1; v_gene: TRBV27; j_gene: TRBJ1-6; abundance: NA; CDR3nt: TGTGCCAGCAGTTTATCACGACAGGGTTGGAATTCACCCCTCCACTTT; CDR3aa: CASSLSRQGWNSPLHF
d_gene: TRBD2; v_gene: TRBV5-6; j_gene: TRBJ2-5; abundance: NA; CDR3nt: TGTGCCAGCAGCTTAGCTCTAGCGGGAGCAGAGACCCAGTACTTC; CDR3aa: CASSLALAGAETQYF
d_gene: NA; v_gene: TRBV6-5; j_gene: TRBJ2-1; abundance: NA; CDR3nt: TGTGCCAGCAGTTACTTGTCCGGGAGAGGTAGCAATGAGCAGTTCTTC; CDR3aa: CASSYLSGRGSNEQFF
d_gene: TRBD2; v_gene: TRBV18; j_gene: TRBJ2-1; abundance: NA; CDR3nt: TGTGCCAGCTCACCCAGTAGCGGGAGGGCCGGACAGTTCTTC; CDR3aa: CASSPSSGRAGQFF
d_gene: NA; v_gene: TRBV7-8; j_gene: TRBJ2-1; abundance: NA; CDR3nt: TGTGCCAGCAGCTTAGGGGGAGGATTACACAATGAGCAGTTCTTC; CDR3aa: CASSLGGGLHNEQFF
d_gene: TRBD1; v_gene: TRBV11-2; j_gene: TRBJ1-4; abundance: NA; CDR3nt: TGTGCCAGCAGCTTAGGGACAGGGTATGAAAAACTGTTTTTT; CDR3aa: CASSLGTGYEKLFF
d_gene: TRBD1; v_gene: TRBV19; j_gene: TRBJ2-1; abundance: NA; CDR3nt: TGTGCCAGTAGAAACGGACAGGGATACAATGAGCAGTTCTTC; CDR3aa: CASRNGQGYNEQFF
d_gene: TRBD1; v_gene: TRBV10-3; j_gene: TRBJ2-7; abundance: NA; CDR3nt: TGTGCCATCAGTGAGCAGGGGGCAAGGGAGCAGTACTTC; CDR3aa: CAISEQGAREQYF
d_gene: NA; v_gene: TRBV7-3; j_gene: TRBJ2-6; abundance: NA; CDR3nt: TGTGCCAGCAGCTTAACGGGCAGGGCTGGGGCCAACGTCCTGACTTTC; CDR3aa: CASSLTGRAGANVLTF
d_gene: TRBD2; v_gene: TRBV3-1/TRBV3-2; j_gene: TRBJ2-1; abundance: NA; CDR3nt: TGTGCCAGCAGCCAAGTGCATCCGGGACTAGCGGGCAATGAGCAGTTCTTC; CDR3aa: CASSQVHPGLAGNEQFF
d_gene: NA; v_gene: TRBV10-3; j_gene: TRBJ2-7; abundance: NA; CDR3nt: TGTGCCATCAGTGAGTCCGGACAGGGGAGCGGGAGGGCCAGGTATGAGCAGTACTTC; CDR3aa: CAISESGQGSGRARYEQYF
d_gene: TRBD2; v_gene: TRBV4-2; j_gene: TRBJ2-3; abundance: NA; CDR3nt: TGTGCCAGCAGCCAAGGAGTGGGCGGGAGGGCGGATACGCAGTATTTT; CDR3aa: CASSQGVGGRADTQYF
d_gene: NA; v_gene: TRBV28; j_gene: TRBJ2-4; abundance: NA; CDR3nt: TGTGCCAGCATAAGTTCCACCGGGGCCAAAAACATTCAGTACTTC; CDR3aa: CASISSTGAKNIQYF
d_gene: NA; v_gene: TRBV14; j_gene: TRBJ2-5; abundance: NA; CDR3nt: TGTGCCAGCAGCCAAGCTCCGCAAGAGACCCAGTACTTC; CDR3aa: CASSQAPQETQYF
d_gene: NA; v_gene: TRBV22-1; j_gene: TRBJ2-6; abundance: NA; CDR3nt: TGTCCTGGGAGCTCTTTGCGAAAGCGAACAAGTCGGGCCAATGTCCTGACTTTC; CDR3aa: CPGSSLRKRTSRANVLTF
d_gene: NA; v_gene: TRBV27; j_gene: TRBJ2-7; abundance: NA; CDR3nt: TGTGCCAGCAGCCGGGGCGGGACCCTCTCCTACGAGCAGTACTTC; CDR3aa: CASSRGGTLSYEQYF
d_gene: NA; v_gene: TRBV28; j_gene: TRBJ1-5; abundance: NA; CDR3nt: TGTGCCAGCAGTCCACCCGGGGGCAATCAGCCCCAGCATTTT; CDR3aa: CASSPPGGNQPQHF
d_gene: NA; v_gene: TRBV4-2; j_gene: TRBJ1-4; abundance: NA; CDR3nt: TGTGCCAGCAGCCGGCGGGGGGCCGGGGAAAAACTGTTTTTT; CDR3aa: CASSRRGAGEKLFF
d_gene: TRBD2; v_gene: TRBV9; j_gene: TRBJ2-7; abundance: NA; CDR3nt: TGTGCCAGCAGCGCCGGACTAGCACGAGAGCAGTACTTC; CDR3aa: CASSAGLAREQYF
d_gene: TRBD1; v_gene: TRBV11-2; j_gene: TRBJ2-6; abundance: few; CDR3nt: TGTGCCAGCAGCTTAGATGGGACAGGGGGTAACTCTGGGGCCAACGTCCTGACTTTC; CDR3aa: CASSLDGTGGNSGANVLTF
d_gene: NA; v_gene: TRBV28; j_gene: TRBJ2-2; abundance: NA; CDR3nt: TGTGCCAGCAGTTTATGGGCTAGCAGGAACACCGGGGAGCTGTTTTTT; CDR3aa: CASSLWASRNTGELFF
d_gene: NA; v_gene: TRBV6-2/TRBV6-3; j_gene: TRBJ2-7; abundance: NA; CDR3nt: TGTGCCAGCAGTTACTCCGGGGGTTCCTACGAGCAGTACTTC; CDR3aa: CASSYSGGSYEQYF
d_gene: NA; v_gene: TRBV24-1; j_gene: TRBJ2-3; abundance: NA; CDR3nt: TGTGCCACCAGTGTCACAGATACGCAGTATTTT; CDR3aa: CATSVTDTQYF
d_gene: TRBD1; v_gene: TRBV13; j_gene: TRBJ1-2; abundance: NA; CDR3nt: TGTGCCAGCAGCCCCCCCACAGGGGGCCTTTATGGCTACACCTTC; CDR3aa: CASSPPTGGLYGYTF
d_gene: TRBD2; v_gene: TRBV9; j_gene: TRBJ2-1; abundance: NA; CDR3nt: TGTGCCAGCAGCGTAGATGCTAGCGGGGGGAATGAGCAGTTCTTC; CDR3aa: CASSVDASGGNEQFF
d_gene: NA; v_gene: TRBV3-1/TRBV3-2; j_gene: TRBJ1-1; abundance: NA; CDR3nt: TGTGCCAGCAGCAGCAGTGGGGACACTGAAGCTTTCTTT; CDR3aa: CASSSSGDTEAFF
d_gene: NA; v_gene: TRBV7-3; j_gene: TRBJ1-5; abundance: NA; CDR3nt: TGTGCCAGCAGCTCGCAGACAGCGAGCAATCAGCCCCAGCATTTT; CDR3aa: CASSSQTASNQPQHF
d_gene: NA; v_gene: TRBV3-1/TRBV3-2; j_gene: TRBJ2-2; abundance: NA; CDR3nt: TGTGCCAGCAGCCCCCAAGGTTCCGGGGAGCTGTTTTTT; CDR3aa: CASSPQGSGELFF
d_gene: NA; v_gene: TRBV28; j_gene: TRBJ1-2; abundance: NA; CDR3nt: TGTGCCAGCAGTTTATATCAAACAAACTATGGCTACACCTTC; CDR3aa: CASSLYQTNYGYTF
d_gene: TRBD1; v_gene: TRBV19; j_gene: TRBJ1-6; abundance: NA; CDR3nt: TGTGCCAGTAGTATAGGGGACAGTGTTTCACCCCTCCACTTT; CDR3aa: CASSIGDSVSPLHF
d_gene: NA; v_gene: TRBV6-1; j_gene: TRBJ1-5; abundance: once; CDR3nt: TGTGCCAGCAGTGAAAGGTCTCTGGGTCGGCGGACCTACAATCAGCCCCAGCATTTT; CDR3aa: CASSERSLGRRTYNQPQHF
d_gene: NA; v_gene: TRBV6-1; j_gene: TRBJ1-5; abundance: many; CDR3nt: TGTGCCAGCAGTGAAGTTTTAGCGGATCAGCCCCAGCATTTT; CDR3aa: CASSEVLADQPQHF
d_gene: TRBD1; v_gene: TRBV2; j_gene: TRBJ1-5; abundance: NA; CDR3nt: TGTGCCAGCCAGCCTACAGGGGGCGATCAGCCCCAGCATTTT; CDR3aa: CASQPTGGDQPQHF
d_gene: NA; v_gene: TRBV2; j_gene: TRBJ2-1; abundance: NA; CDR3nt: TGTGCCAGCAGTGAAACCGAGTACAATGAGCAGTTCTTC; CDR3aa: CASSETEYNEQFF
d_gene: NA; v_gene: TRBV15; j_gene: TRBJ2-2; abundance: once; CDR3nt: TGTGCCACCAGCAGAGATGGCGCAGGGAAAAGGAGCGGCGGGGAGCTGTTTTTT; CDR3aa: CATSRDGAGKRSGGELFF
d_gene: NA; v_gene: TRBV18; j_gene: TRBJ2-4; abundance: NA; CDR3nt: TGTGCCAGCTCTCAGGCAATAGCCAAAAACATTCAGTACTTC; CDR3aa: CASSQAIAKNIQYF